This TCR beta chain was obtained from a study of control samples from healthy donors and cancer patients. This clone was picked up a small number of times. V was cut by 5 bases and J by 0 bases, with 11 bases left in between. The germline V gene has CDR1 SEHNR and CDR2 FQNEAQ (reference sequence). This CDR3 is built from 15 residues. The data were produced by immunoSEQ multiplex PCR, yet TCRdb's version contains in-frame clones alone and is incomplete. The sample lists 120,000 or so clones, around 87% occurring once. The chain couples TRBV7-9 to TRBJ1-5, with D maybe TRBD1 (5 bases). Sequences were obtained from blood. This TCR was sampled from a man in his 60s in good health. The CDR3 loop reads CASSLTENSNQPQHF. In DNA, the CDR3 is TGTGCCAGCAGCCTGACAGAGAATAGCAATCAGCCCCAGCATTTT.